This record concerns one TCR beta chain sequence. Its target is not known. This specimen belongs to a study of cytomegalovirus exposure and HLA in healthy donors. About the research overall: The 130 or so validation repertoires and the approximately 700 first-cohort repertoires shared a platform, a later analysis reported. Findings and limits, study-wide: Cytomegalovirus association was listed for about 170 TCR beta chains. Reports credit the classifier with highly specific, highly sensitive diagnosis of cytomegalovirus status.

The CDR3 is made up of 17 amino acids. The ends lost 5 bases at V and 6 bases at J; junction bases unmatched: 14. Per the germline V gene, CDR1 is MNHEY and CDR2 is SMNVEV (reference sequence). The donors were part of the validation cohort of 95 to 150 subjects. That cohort was separate from the first cohort, which comprised 666 subjects. The repertoire was sequenced with immunoSEQ multiplex PCR; TCRdb's copy has only in-frame clones and lacks some. This table holds fewer than 200,000 clones, about nine tenths found once. The chain uses TRBV27 and TRBJ2-1; 9 bases are a match to TRBD1. The TCR originated in a woman aged 18-29 years in good health and CMV-seropositive. Material for sequencing was PBMCs. This CDR3 is CASSITTGTGRANEQFF. In DNA, the CDR3 is TGTGCCAGCAGTATAACGACCGGGACAGGGAGGGCCAATGAGCAGTTCTTC.